Given below is one T cell receptor beta chain in context. Produced via immunoSEQ multiplex PCR; TCRdb's table is partial and in-frame only. The table includes 300,000 to 350,000 clones, more than 75% detected once. Germline CDR1 LNHNV, CDR2 YYDKDF (reference sequence). The ends lost 0 bases at V and 3 bases at J; junction bases unmatched: 13. The length of the CDR3 is 20 residues. The sample originates from a study of blood T cell repertoires in COVID-19. The TCR was taken from a woman between 18 and 29 years old who had recovered from COVID-19. Sequencing was carried out using peripheral blood. This chain uses TRBV15 with TRBJ2-1; 11 nucleotides align to TRBD2. CDR3 region: CATSRDPPKRLAGFYNEQFF. In nucleotides, the CDR3 is TGTGCCACCAGCAGAGATCCCCCCAAGCGACTAGCGGGATTCTACAATGAGCAGTTCTTC.